Listed below are T cell receptor beta chains from one sample, sequenced in a study of neurological immune-mediated disorders. TCRdb reprocessed the 5' RACE reads with MiXCR, giving one entry per CDR3 protein. In the table there are 110,000 or so distinct CDR3 sequences, roughly 3.2% of which are singletons. Material: PBMCs. The source is a woman aged 25 to 45 with multiple sclerosis. CDR3s include the opening cysteine and the closing phenylalanine or tryptophan. A D gene is named only where the DNA matches it firmly. Clone size is given as once, few or many counts, or a class when the clone is expanded.

size	V	J	D	DNA	CDR3
many	TRBV5-4	TRBJ2-2	TRBD2	TGTGCCAGCAGCTCGGGAGCGAGCGGGGGCACCGGGGAGCTGTTTTTT	CASSSGASGGTGELFF
many	TRBV5-1	TRBJ2-3	TRBD1	TGCGCCAGCAGCTTAGAGGGGGCTGTGGCAGATACGCAGTATTTT	CASSLEGAVADTQYF
many	TRBV6-5	TRBJ2-4	.	TGTGCCAGCACCCCGGGGGCTGCCAAAAACATTCAGTACTTC	CASTPGAAKNIQYF
many	TRBV29-1	TRBJ1-1	.	TGCAGCGTGGACACCTATAACACTGAAGCTTTCTTT	CSVDTYNTEAFF
many	TRBV29-1	TRBJ2-5	.	TGCAGCGTCGGACTTCAAGAGACCCAGTACTTC	CSVGLQETQYF
many	TRBV7-8	TRBJ2-1	.	TGTGCCAGCAGCTTATTAGGCGAGACCAATGAGCAGTTCTTC	CASSLLGETNEQFF
many	TRBV20-1	TRBJ1-2	.	TGCAGTGCTACCCGAGACGGAAGACGCCTCTATGGCTACACCTTC	CSATRDGRRLYGYTF
many	TRBV12-3/TRBV12-4	TRBJ1-6	TRBD1	TGTGCCAGCAGGATCCTGACAGGGCCCAATTCACCCCTCCACTTT	CASRILTGPNSPLHF
many	TRBV5-1	TRBJ2-1	TRBD2	TGCGCCAGCAGCCTTGGACTAGCGGGAAGCTTTGAGCAGTTCTTC	CASSLGLAGSFEQFF
few	TRBV6-6	TRBJ2-7	TRBD2	TGTGCCAGCGGGACTAGTAGGCACGAGCAGTACTTC	CASGTSRHEQYF
few	TRBV29-1	TRBJ2-5	.	TGCAGCGTTGAGCGGGACTCCCAAGAGACCCAGTACTTC	CSVERDSQETQYF
many	TRBV19	TRBJ1-5	.	TGTGCCAGTAGTGACATATCTGCGAAGCCCCAGCATTTT	CASSDISAKPQHF
many	TRBV20-1	TRBJ2-1	.	TGCAGTGCAGAGGGTACCGGGACTGGACACAATGAGCAGTTCTTC	CSAEGTGTGHNEQFF
many	TRBV29-1	TRBJ1-1	.	TGCAGCGTCTCCGGCGGTACGGGCCTTGAAGCTTTCTTT	CSVSGGTGLEAFF
many	TRBV7-9	TRBJ2-2	TRBD2	TGTGCCAGCAGCCCCCTTCTAGCGGGGGGGAACACCGGGGAGCTGTTTTTT	CASSPLLAGGNTGELFF
many	TRBV5-5	TRBJ2-1	.	TGTGCCAGCAGCTTGGACGGGAGCTCCTACAATGAGCAGTTCTTC	CASSLDGSSYNEQFF
many	TRBV7-2	TRBJ1-1	TRBD1	TGTGCCAGCAGCTTAACAGGGGTTGGAAGGAGCACTGAAGCTTTCTTT	CASSLTGVGRSTEAFF
many	TRBV4-3	TRBJ1-1	.	TGCGCCAGCAGCCAAGCGAGGGGGGCAGCTTCGAACACTGAAGCTTTCTTT	CASSQARGAASNTEAFF
many	TRBV20-1	TRBJ2-7	.	TGCAGTGCTCGCCTATCCTACGAGCAGTACTTC	CSARLSYEQYF
many	TRBV5-6	TRBJ2-3	.	TGTGCCAGCAGCTTGACGGGTCGCACAGATACGCAGTATTTT	CASSLTGRTDTQYF
many	TRBV6-5	TRBJ2-1	.	TGTGCCAGCAGTTACGCGGGGTACGGTGGTAAAACCTACAATGAGCAGTTCTTC	CASSYAGYGGKTYNEQFF
many	TRBV5-1	TRBJ2-1	.	TGCGCCAGCAGCTTGGGTTGGGAACGGGTTAGCTCCTACAATGAGCAGTTCTTC	CASSLGWERVSSYNEQFF
many	TRBV6-2/TRBV6-3	TRBJ1-4	.	TGTGCCAGCAGTTTCCGGGACAACGAAAGGAGGGTAAAACTGTTTTTT	CASSFRDNERRVKLFF
many	TRBV20-1	TRBJ2-1	TRBD2	TGCAGTGCTAGGCCCGGGACTACGGCCTACAATGAGCAGTTCTTC	CSARPGTTAYNEQFF
many	TRBV12-3/TRBV12-4	TRBJ1-5	TRBD1	TGTGCCAGCAGTACTCTCTCGGAGGGGGCCCCGCATTTT	CASSTLSEGAPHF
many	TRBV20-1	TRBJ1-2	TRBD1	TGCAGTGCGGGCAGACAGGGGGCGGGTGGCTACACCTTC	CSAGRQGAGGYTF
many	TRBV19	TRBJ2-7	TRBD2	TGTGCCAGTAGTCCGGGACTAGCGGCCTACGAGCAGTACTTC	CASSPGLAAYEQYF
few	TRBV29-1	TRBJ1-1	.	TGCAGCGTTGGTCCAGGGGCGAAAGCTTTCTTT	CSVGPGAKAFF
many	TRBV7-2	TRBJ2-6	.	TGTGCCAGCACCCCGGGACTGACGAAATCTGGGGCCAACGTCCTGACTTTC	CASTPGLTKSGANVLTF